This TCR beta chain was captured by sequencing in a study of siplizumab effects on memory and regulatory T cells. Findings and limits, study-wide: The alloreactive clones that mapped to unstimulated subsets made up only a minor fraction.

About this clone: Its target is not known.

Trimming stripped 0 bases from V and 7 bases from J, with 13 bases between. This CDR3 spans 14 amino acids. Germline assignment: CDR1 LNHNV and CDR2 YYDKDF (reference sequence). In each sample, approximately 90,000 TCR templates were assayed. This table comes from immunoSEQ multiplex PCR, and its TCRdb copy is limited to in-frame clones, with some not included. The profile shows about 91,000 clones, roughly 93% of them singletons. The specimen was CD8+ T cells sorted from blood. This TCR was recovered from a human donor in good health. This chain connects TRBV15 to TRBJ2-7; D remains unclear. The CDR3 sequence: CATSREGPSREQYF. In nucleotides, the CDR3 is TGTGCCACCAGCAGAGAAGGGCCATCCCGGGAGCAGTACTTC.